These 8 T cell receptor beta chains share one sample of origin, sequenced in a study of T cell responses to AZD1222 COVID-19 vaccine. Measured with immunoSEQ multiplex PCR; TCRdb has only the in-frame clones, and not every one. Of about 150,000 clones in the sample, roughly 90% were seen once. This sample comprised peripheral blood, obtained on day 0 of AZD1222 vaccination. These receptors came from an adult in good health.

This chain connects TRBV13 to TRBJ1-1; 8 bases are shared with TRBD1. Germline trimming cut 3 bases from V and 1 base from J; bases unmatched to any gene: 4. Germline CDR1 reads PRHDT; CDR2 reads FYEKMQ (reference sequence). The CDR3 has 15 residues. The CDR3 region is CASSLKDRENTEAFF. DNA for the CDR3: TGTGCCAGCAGCTTGAAGGACAGGGAGAACACTGAAGCTTTCTTT.

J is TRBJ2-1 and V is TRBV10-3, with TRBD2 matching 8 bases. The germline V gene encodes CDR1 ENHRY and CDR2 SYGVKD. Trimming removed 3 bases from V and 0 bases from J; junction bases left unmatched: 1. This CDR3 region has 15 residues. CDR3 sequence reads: CAISDAGGSYNEQFF. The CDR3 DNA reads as TGTGCCATCAGTGACGCGGGGGGCTCCTACAATGAGCAGTTCTTC.

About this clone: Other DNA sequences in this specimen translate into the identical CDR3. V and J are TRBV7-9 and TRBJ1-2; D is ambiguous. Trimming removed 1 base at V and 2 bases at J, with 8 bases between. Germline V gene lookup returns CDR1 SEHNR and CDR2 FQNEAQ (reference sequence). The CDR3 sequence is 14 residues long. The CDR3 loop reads CASSLGQANYGYTF. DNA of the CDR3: TGTGCCAGCAGCTTAGGGCAGGCAAACTATGGCTACACCTTC.

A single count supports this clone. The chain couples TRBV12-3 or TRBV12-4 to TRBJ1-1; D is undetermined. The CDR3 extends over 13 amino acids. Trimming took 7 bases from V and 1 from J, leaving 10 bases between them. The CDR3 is CASNVIENTEAFF. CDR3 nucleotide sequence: TGTGCCAGCAATGTCATAGAGAACACTGAAGCTTTCTTT.

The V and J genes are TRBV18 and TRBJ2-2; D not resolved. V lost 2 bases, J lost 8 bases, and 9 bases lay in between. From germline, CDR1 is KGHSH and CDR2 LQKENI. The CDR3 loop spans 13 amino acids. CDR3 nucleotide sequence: TGTGCCAGCTCACCAGACCCGGAGGGGGAGCTGTTTTTT. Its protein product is CASSPDPEGELFF.

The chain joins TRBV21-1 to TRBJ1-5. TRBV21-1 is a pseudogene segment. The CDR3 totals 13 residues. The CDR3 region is CATQGDSNQPQHF. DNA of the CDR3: TGTGCCACCCAGGGAGATAGCAATCAGCCCCAGCATTTT.

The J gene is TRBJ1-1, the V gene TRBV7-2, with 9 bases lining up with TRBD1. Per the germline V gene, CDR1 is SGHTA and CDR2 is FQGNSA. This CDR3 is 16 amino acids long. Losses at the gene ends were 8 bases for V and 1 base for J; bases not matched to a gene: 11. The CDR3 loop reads CASGGQGSGRNTEAFF. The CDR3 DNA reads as TGTGCCAGCGGTGGACAGGGGAGTGGTCGGAACACTGAAGCTTTCTTT. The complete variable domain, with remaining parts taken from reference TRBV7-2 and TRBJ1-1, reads GAGVSQSPSNKVTEKGKDVELRCDPISGHTALYWYRQSLGQGLEFLIYFQGNSAPDKSGLPSDRFSAERTGGSVSTLTIQRTQQEDSAVYLCASGGQGSGRNTEAFFGQGTRLTVV.

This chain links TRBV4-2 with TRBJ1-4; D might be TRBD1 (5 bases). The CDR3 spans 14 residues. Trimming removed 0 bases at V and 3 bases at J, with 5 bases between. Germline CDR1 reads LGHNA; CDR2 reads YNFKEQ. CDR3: CASSQEGPNEKLFF. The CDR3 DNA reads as TGTGCCAGCAGCCAAGAGGGACCTAATGAAAAACTGTTTTTT.